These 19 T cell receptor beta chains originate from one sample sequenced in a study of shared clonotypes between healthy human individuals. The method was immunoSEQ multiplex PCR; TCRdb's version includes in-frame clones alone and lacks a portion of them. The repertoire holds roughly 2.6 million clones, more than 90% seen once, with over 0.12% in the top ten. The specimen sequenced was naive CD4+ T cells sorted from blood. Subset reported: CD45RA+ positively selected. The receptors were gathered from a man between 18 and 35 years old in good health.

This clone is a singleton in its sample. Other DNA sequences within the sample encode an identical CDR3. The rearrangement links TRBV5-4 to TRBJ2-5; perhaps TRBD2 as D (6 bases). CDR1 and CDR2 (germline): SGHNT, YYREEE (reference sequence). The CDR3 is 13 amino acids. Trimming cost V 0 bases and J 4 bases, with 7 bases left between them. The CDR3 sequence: CASSLGLGETQYF. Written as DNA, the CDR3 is TGTGCCAGCAGCTTGGGACTAGGAGAGACCCAGTACTTC.

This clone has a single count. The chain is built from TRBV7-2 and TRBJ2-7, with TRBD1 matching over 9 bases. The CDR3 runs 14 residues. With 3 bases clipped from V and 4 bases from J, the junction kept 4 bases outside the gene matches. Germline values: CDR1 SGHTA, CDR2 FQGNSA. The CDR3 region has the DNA TGTGCCAGCAGCTTCGACAGGGGGAGGTACGAGCAGTACTTC. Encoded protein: CASSFDRGRYEQYF.

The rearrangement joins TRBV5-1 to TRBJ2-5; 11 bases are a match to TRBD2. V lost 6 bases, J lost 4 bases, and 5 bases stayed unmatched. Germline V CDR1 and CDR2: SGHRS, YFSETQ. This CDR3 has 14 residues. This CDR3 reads CASTLGLAGETQYF. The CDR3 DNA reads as TGCGCCAGCACCCTAGGACTAGCGGGAGAGACCCAGTACTTC.

The DNA for the CDR3 is TGTGCCAGCCGGCAGGGCCACTCTGGAAACACCATATATTTT. Its protein is CASRQGHSGNTIYF. The V gene is TRBV2, the J gene TRBJ1-3; D is possibly TRBD1 (5 bases). Trimming left V 8 bases short and J 0 bases short, with 11 bases between. From germline, CDR1 is SNHLY and CDR2 FYNNEI. The CDR3 loop spans 14 amino acids.

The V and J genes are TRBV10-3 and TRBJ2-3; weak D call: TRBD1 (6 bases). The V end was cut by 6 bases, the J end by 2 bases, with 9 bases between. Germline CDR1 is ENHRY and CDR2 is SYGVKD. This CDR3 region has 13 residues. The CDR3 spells CAISDRITDTQYF. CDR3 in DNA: TGTGCCATCAGCGACAGGATCACAGATACGCAGTATTTT.

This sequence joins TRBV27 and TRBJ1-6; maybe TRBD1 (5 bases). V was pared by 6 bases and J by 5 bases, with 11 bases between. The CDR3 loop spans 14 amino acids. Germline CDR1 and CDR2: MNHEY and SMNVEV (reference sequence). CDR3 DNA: TGTGCCAGCAGCCCAACAGGAGATAATTCACCCCTCCACTTT. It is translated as CASSPTGDNSPLHF.

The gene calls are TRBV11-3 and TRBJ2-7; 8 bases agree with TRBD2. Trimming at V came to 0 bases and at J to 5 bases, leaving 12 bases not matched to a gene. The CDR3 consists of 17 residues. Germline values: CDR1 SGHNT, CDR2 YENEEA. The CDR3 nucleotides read TGTGCCAGCAGCTTAGAAGTTATCGGCGGGAGGATCCACGAGCAGTACTTC. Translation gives CASSLEVIGGRIHEQYF.

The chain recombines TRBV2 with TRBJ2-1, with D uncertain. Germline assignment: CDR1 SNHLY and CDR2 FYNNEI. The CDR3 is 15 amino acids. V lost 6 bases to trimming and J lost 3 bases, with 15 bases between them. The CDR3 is CASRLGFPVYNEQFF. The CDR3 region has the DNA TGTGCCAGCAGGTTGGGTTTCCCGGTCTACAATGAGCAGTTCTTC.

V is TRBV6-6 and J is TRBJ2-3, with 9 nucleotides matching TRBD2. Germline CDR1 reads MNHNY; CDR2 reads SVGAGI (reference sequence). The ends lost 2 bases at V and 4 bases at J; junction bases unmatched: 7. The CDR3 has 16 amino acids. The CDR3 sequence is CASSYRVAGVADTQYF. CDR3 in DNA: TGTGCCAGCAGTTACCGAGTAGCGGGAGTAGCAGATACGCAGTATTTT.

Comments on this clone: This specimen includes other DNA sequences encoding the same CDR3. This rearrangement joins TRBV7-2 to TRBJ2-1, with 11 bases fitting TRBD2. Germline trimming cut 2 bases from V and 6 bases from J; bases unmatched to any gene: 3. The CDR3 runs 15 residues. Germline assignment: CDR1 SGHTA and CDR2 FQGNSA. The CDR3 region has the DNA TGTGCCAGCAGCTTATCCGGGACTAGCGGCAATGAGCAGTTCTTC. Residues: CASSLSGTSGNEQFF.

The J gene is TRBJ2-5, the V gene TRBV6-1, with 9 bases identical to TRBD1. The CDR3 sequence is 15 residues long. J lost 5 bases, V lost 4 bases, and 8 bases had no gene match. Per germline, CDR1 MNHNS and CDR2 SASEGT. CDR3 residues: CASSVSQGAWETQYF. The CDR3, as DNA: TGTGCCAGCAGTGTCTCACAGGGGGCTTGGGAGACCCAGTACTTC.

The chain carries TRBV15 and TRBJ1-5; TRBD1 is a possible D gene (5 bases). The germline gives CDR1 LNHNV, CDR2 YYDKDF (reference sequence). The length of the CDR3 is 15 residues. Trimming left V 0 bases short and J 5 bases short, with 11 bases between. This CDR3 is CATSRDGATHQPQHF. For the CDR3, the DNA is TGTGCCACCAGCAGAGATGGGGCCACCCATCAGCCCCAGCATTTT. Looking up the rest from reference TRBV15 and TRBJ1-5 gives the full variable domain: DAMVIQNPRYQVTQFGKPVTLSCSQTLNHNVMYWYQQKSSQAPKLLFHYYDKDFNNEADTPDNFQSRRPNTSFCFLDIRSPGLGDTAMYLCATSRDGATHQPQHFGDGTRLSIL.

The CDR3 bases are TGTGCCAGCAGCTTAGGTCTGGGGGAGAACACCGGGGAGCTGTTTTTT. This sequence encodes CASSLGLGENTGELFF. The chain recombines TRBV7-9 with TRBJ2-2, with D perhaps assigned TRBD1 or TRBD2 (5 bases each). The CDR3 length is 16 residues. Germline CDR1 reads SEHNR; CDR2 reads FQNEAQ (reference sequence). The germline V and J ends were trimmed by 1 base and 1 base, with 10 bases remaining between them.

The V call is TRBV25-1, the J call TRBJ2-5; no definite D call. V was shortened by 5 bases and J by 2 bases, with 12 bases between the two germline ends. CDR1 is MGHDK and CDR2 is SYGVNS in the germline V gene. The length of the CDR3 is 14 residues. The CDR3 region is CASSPATQQETQYF. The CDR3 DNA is TGTGCCAGCAGTCCGGCGACTCAGCAAGAGACCCAGTACTTC.

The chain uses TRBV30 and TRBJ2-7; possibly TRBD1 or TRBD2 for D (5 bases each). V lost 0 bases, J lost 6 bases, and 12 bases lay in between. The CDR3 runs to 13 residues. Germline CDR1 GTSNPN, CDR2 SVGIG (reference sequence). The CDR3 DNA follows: TGTGCCTGGAGTGTGGCTGGGACCCGCGAGCAGTACTTC. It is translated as CAWSVAGTREQYF.

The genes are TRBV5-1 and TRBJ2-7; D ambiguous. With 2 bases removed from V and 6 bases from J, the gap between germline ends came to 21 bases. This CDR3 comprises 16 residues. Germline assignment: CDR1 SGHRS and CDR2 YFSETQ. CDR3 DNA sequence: TGCGCCAGCAGCTTCTACTCCGGGTCATCTACCGGCGAGCAGTACTTC. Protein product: CASSFYSGSSTGEQYF.

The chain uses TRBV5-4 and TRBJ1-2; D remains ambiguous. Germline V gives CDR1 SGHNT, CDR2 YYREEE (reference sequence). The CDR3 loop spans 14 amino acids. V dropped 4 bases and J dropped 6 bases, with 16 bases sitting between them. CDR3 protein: CASSPSSLRDGYTF. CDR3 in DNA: TGTGCCAGCAGCCCCAGTAGCTTGAGGGATGGCTACACCTTC.

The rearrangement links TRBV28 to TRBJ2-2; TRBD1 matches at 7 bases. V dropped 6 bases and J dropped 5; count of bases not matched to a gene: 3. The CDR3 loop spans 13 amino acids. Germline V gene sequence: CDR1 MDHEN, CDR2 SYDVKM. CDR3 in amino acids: CASSETGTGELFF. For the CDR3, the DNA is TGTGCCAGCAGCGAGACAGGGACCGGGGAGCTGTTTTTT.

CDR3 DNA sequence: TGTGCCAGCAGCTTCCGACTAGAAGCCAATGAGCAGTTCTTC. It specifies CASSFRLEANEQFF. V gene TRBV9 combines with J gene TRBJ2-1; weak D call: TRBD2 (6 bases). The CDR3 runs 14 residues. Deletions cut 4 bases from V and 6 bases from J, with 14 bases between. Germline assignment: CDR1 SGDLS and CDR2 YYNGEE.